Presented here are 8 T cell receptor beta chains from one specimen sequenced in a study of PD-L1 blockade in urothelial cancer. The time point was: peripheral blood 6 weeks after treatment start. Repertoires were generated with immunoSEQ multiplex PCR, while TCRdb's copy carries only in-frame clones and drops some. Of about 110,000 clones in the sample, approximately 90% were seen once. The sample here was PBMCs, taken around atezolizumab (anti-PD-L1) treatment. These receptors all stem from a man in his sixties with urothelial cancer.

Written as DNA, the CDR3 is TGTGCCAGTGAAAGGGAGTTCGGCTACGAGCAGTACTTC. Translating gives CASEREFGYEQYF. The chain carries TRBV2 and TRBJ2-7; TRBD2 is a possible D gene (5 bases). Looked up from germline, CDR1 is SNHLY and CDR2 is FYNNEI. V was trimmed by 9 bases and J by 3 bases, leaving 15 bases between them. This CDR3 has 13 amino acids.

The gene calls are TRBV9 and TRBJ2-5; 9 positions match TRBD1. CDR3 size: 15 residues. V shed 3 bases, J shed 3 bases, and the junction held 6 bases outside the gene matches. CDR1 is SGDLS, CDR2 YYNGEE, per germline. The CDR3 sequence: CASSESGTGKETQYF. As DNA, the CDR3 is TGTGCCAGCAGCGAGTCAGGGACAGGGAAAGAGACCCAGTACTTC.

The rearrangement joins TRBV5-4 to TRBJ2-1, with 11 bases lining up with TRBD2. CDR1 is SGHNT, CDR2 YYREEE, per germline (reference sequence). With V trimmed by 4 bases and J by 7 bases, 4 bases remained unmatched. The CDR3 has 14 residues. The CDR3 DNA reads as TGTGCCAGCAGCCTTACTAGCGGGGGTAATGAGCAGTTCTTC. The encoded protein is CASSLTSGGNEQFF.

V is TRBV6-5 and J is TRBJ2-5, with 9 bases lining up with TRBD2. CDR1 MNHEY and CDR2 SVGAGI come from the germline V gene. V dropped 6 bases and J dropped 4; count of bases not matched to a gene: 9. The CDR3 extends over 15 amino acids. CDR3 protein: CASSSQLAGSETQYF. CDR3 in DNA: TGTGCCAGCAGCTCACAACTAGCGGGCTCAGAGACCCAGTACTTC.

The chain couples TRBV4-3 to TRBJ1-2; no firm D call. The germline V gene has CDR1 LGHNA and CDR2 YSLEER. This CDR3 region has 17 residues. Trimming pared 1 base from V and 4 bases from J, leaving 19 bases between. In DNA, the CDR3 is TGCGCCAGCAGCCAAGCAGCATATAGAGACTCGGCCTATGGCTACACCTTC. Its translation: CASSQAAYRDSAYGYTF.

J is TRBJ1-2 and V is TRBV5-1, with 7 nucleotides matching TRBD1. Trimming at V came to 5 bases and at J to 8 bases, leaving 9 bases not matched to a gene. Germline loops: CDR1 SGHRS, CDR2 YFSETQ. The CDR3 totals 13 residues. The CDR3 protein is CASSSEGAEGYTF. The CDR3 nucleotides are TGCGCCAGCAGTTCGGAGGGGGCTGAGGGCTACACCTTC. The entire variable domain, with the rest obtained from reference TRBV5-1 and TRBJ1-2, is as follows: KAGVTQTPRYLIKTRGQQVTLSCSPISGHRSVSWYQQTPGQGLQFLFEYFSETQRNKGNFPGRFSGRQFSNSRSEMNVSTLELGDSALYLCASSSEGAEGYTFGSGTRLTVV.

V usage is TRBV5-4 and J usage is TRBJ2-5; TRBD1 matches at 7 bases. This CDR3 region has 14 residues. V lost 2 bases and J lost 2; bases outside the gene matches: 3. Germline-derived CDR1 and CDR2 are SGHNT and YYREEE (reference sequence). CDR3 residues: CASSLGTEQETQYF. CDR3 in DNA: TGTGCCAGCAGCTTAGGGACAGAACAAGAGACCCAGTACTTC.

The chain is built from TRBV7-2 and TRBJ2-7, with no clear D. The CDR3 contains 12 residues. In germline, CDR1 is SGHTA, CDR2 FQGNSA. Trimming removed 3 bases at V and 2 bases at J, with 5 bases between. The CDR3 nucleotides are TGTGCCAGCAGCTTGACACCCTACGAGCAGTACTTC. Translation: CASSLTPYEQYF.